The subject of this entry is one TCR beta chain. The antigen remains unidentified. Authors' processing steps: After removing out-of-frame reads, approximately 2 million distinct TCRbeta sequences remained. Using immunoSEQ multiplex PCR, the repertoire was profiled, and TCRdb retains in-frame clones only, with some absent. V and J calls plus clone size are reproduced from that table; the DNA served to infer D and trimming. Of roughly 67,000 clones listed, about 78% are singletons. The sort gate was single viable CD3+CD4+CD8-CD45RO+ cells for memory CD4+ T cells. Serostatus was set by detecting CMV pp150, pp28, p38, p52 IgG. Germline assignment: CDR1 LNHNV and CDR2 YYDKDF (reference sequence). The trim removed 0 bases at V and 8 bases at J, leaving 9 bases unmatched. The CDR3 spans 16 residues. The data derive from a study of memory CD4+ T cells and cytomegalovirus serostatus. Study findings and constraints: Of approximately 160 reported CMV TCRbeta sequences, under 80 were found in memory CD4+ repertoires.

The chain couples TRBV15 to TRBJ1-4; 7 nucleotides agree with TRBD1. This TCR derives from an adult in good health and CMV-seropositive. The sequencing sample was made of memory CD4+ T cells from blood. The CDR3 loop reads CATSRDQGQGGEKLFF. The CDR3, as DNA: TGTGCCACCAGCAGAGATCAAGGCCAGGGGGGAGAAAAACTGTTTTTT.